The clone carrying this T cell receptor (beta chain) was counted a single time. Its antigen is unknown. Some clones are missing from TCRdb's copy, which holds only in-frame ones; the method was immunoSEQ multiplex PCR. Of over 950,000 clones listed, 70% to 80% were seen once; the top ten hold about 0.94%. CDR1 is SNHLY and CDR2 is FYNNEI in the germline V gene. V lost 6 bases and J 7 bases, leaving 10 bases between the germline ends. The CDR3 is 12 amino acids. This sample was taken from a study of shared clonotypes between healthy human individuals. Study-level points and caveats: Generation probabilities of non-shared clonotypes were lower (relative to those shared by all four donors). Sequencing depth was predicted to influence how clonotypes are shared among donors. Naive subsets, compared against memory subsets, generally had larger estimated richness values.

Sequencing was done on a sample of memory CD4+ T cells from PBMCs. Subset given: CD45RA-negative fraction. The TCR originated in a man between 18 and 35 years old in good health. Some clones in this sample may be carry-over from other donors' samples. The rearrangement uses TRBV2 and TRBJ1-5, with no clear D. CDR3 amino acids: CASSPGPQPQHF. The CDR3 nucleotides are TGTGCCAGCAGCCCAGGTCCCCAGCCCCAGCATTTT.